This T cell receptor beta chain stems from a study of neoadjuvant anti-PD-1 for oral cavity cancer. Study in general: Non-progressing patients received a fourth nivolumab dose near day 43, then surgery on days 50-56. Whole-study results and caveats: Pretreatment Treg/Th17 ratio correlated inversely with post-treatment tumor clonality.

Only in-frame clones appear in the TCRdb table, and some are missing; sequencing was by immunoSEQ multiplex PCR. Of around 60,000 clones listed, 65% to 85% are singletons. A word on this clone: What it binds is not known.

With 1 base clipped from V and 7 bases from J, the junction kept 4 bases outside the gene matches. Germline CDR1 and CDR2: SGHDT and YYEEEE. The CDR3 extends over 13 amino acids. This rearrangement joins TRBV5-6 to TRBJ2-7, with TRBD2 matching over 8 bases. The clonotype originates from a person aged 40-85 years with oral cavity squamous cell carcinoma. This material consisted of PBMCs, taken before nivolumab (anti-PD-1) treatment. Here the CDR3 DNA reads TGTGCCAGCAGCTTGCTACTAGCGGAGGAGCAGTACTTC. The encoded protein is CASSLLLAEEQYF.